A single sample is the source of the 9 T cell receptor beta chains below, sequenced in a study of blood T cell repertoires in COVID-19. Measured with immunoSEQ multiplex PCR; TCRdb has only the in-frame clones, and not every one. The sample holds approximately 99,000 clones, around 90% seen once. Sequencing was done on a sample of peripheral blood. The receptors come from a human donor in a cohort sampled during active COVID-19.

The chain links TRBV29-1 to TRBJ2-3; 7 bases match TRBD1. The trim removed 6 bases at V and 2 bases at J, leaving 5 bases unmatched. This CDR3 has 13 amino acids. Germline assignment: CDR1 SQVTM and CDR2 ANQGSEA. The CDR3 sequence is CSVRDSDTDTQYF. The CDR3 nucleotides read TGCAGCGTCCGGGACAGCGACACAGATACGCAGTATTTT.

CDR3 nucleotide sequence: TGTGCCACCGGATCAGGTTTCACTGAAGCTTTCTTT. Its protein is CATGSGFTEAFF. The rearrangement joins TRBV2 to TRBJ1-1; D gene uncertain. V was trimmed by 10 bases and J by 4 bases, leaving 13 bases between them. The length of the CDR3 is 12 residues. Germline assignment: CDR1 SNHLY and CDR2 FYNNEI.

The gene calls are TRBV1 and TRBJ1-1. TRBV1 is reported as a pseudogene. This CDR3 contains 15 residues. CDR3 DNA: TGCACCAGCAGCCAAGATCTTGGAGGGTCCACTGAAGCTTTCTTT. Translating it yields CTSSQDLGGSTEAFF.

CDR3: CASSPGSGLAGRDTQYF. For the CDR3, the DNA is TGTGCCAGCAGCCCCGGGTCAGGACTAGCGGGGCGGGATACGCAGTATTTT. The chain has TRBV9 and TRBJ2-3, with 12 bases aligning to TRBD2. V was pared by 4 bases and J by 6 bases, with 12 bases of the junction left unmatched. The CDR3 is made up of 17 amino acids. Germline V gene lookup returns CDR1 SGDLS and CDR2 YYNGEE.

CDR3 protein: CASSLDTLNEQFF. CDR3 nucleotide sequence: TGTGCCAGCAGCTTGGACACCCTCAATGAGCAGTTCTTC. The chain employs TRBV11-3 and TRBJ2-1; possible D gene TRBD1, 5 bases. The CDR3 length is 13 residues. CDR1 and CDR2 (germline): SGHNT, YENEEA. Trimming cost V 3 bases and J 6 bases, with 9 bases left between them.

Regarding this clone: The junction departs from germline at one end; a sequencing error may be responsible. V and J are TRBV7-7 and TRBJ2-2, with D tentatively TRBD2 (5 bases). This CDR3 region has 15 residues. Per the germline V gene, CDR1 is SSHAT and CDR2 is FNYEAQ (reference sequence). In DNA form, the CDR3 reads TGTGCTAGCAGCTCGGGTCTCTTTGAGGGCGGGGAGCTGTTTTTT. It translates to CASSSGLFEGGELFF. The complete variable domain, with remaining parts taken from reference TRBV7-7 and TRBJ2-2, reads GAGVSQSPRYKVTKRGQDVTLRCDPISSHATLYWYQQALGQGPEFLTYFNYEAQPDKSGLPSDRFSAERPEGSISTLTIQRTEQRDSAMYRCASSSGLFEGGELFFGEGSRLTVL.

This chain links TRBV3-1 (or the pseudogene TRBV3-2) with TRBJ2-5, with TRBD2 identical over 7 bases. Germline V gene data show CDR1 as LGHDT and CDR2 as YNNKEL (reference sequence). The length of the CDR3 is 17 residues. The junction had 15 bases not matched to a gene; V was cut back by 1 base and J by 7 bases. The CDR3 here is CASSQGLRGLTPTTQYF. The CDR3 DNA sequence: TGTGCCAGCAGCCAAGGGCTGAGGGGACTAACCCCAACGACCCAGTACTTC.

A word on this clone: One junction end disagrees with the germline gene, perhaps due to a read error. The chain couples TRBV11-2 to TRBJ2-1; 8 bases align to TRBD1. Looked up from germline, CDR1 is SGHAT and CDR2 is FQNNGV. CDR3 length: 15 residues. The CDR3 region has the DNA TGTGCCAGCAGTTTAGACAGGGGCGCCTACAATGAGCAGTTCTTC. This codes for CASSLDRGAYNEQFF.

The J gene is TRBJ2-1, the V gene TRBV2; 11 positions agree with TRBD1. Germline values: CDR1 SNHLY, CDR2 FYNNEI. This CDR3 has 15 residues. V lost 7 bases, J lost 10 bases, and 12 bases stayed unmatched. CDR3 DNA: TGTGCCAGCACTCCAAGGACAGGGGGCACGGAGGAGCAGTTCTTC. Amino acid sequence: CASTPRTGGTEEQFF.